Below, 26 T cell receptor beta chains from the same sample are listed, as sequenced in a study of T cells in Graves' hyperthyroidism and ophthalmopathy. The TCR beta CDR3 regions underwent amplification using RNA transcripts as the source. HTBI primers were employed in a first-round RT-PCR of the TCR CDR3. TCRdb passed the multiplex PCR reads through MiXCR, listing each CDR3 protein once. The sample includes around 500,000 distinct CDR3 sequences, around 15% of them seen just once. Sequences were obtained from blood. These receptors all come from a woman aged 35 to 49 with Graves' hyperthyroidism.

This clonotype has ten or more counts. The V and J genes are TRBV11-2 and TRBJ2-4, with 7 bases identical to TRBD2. Per germline, CDR1 SGHAT and CDR2 FQNNGV. The CDR3 has 15 amino acids. The V segment lost 2 bases and the J segment 4 bases; nucleotides outside the gene matches: 5. The CDR3 DNA reads as TGTGCCAGCAGCTTATATCGGGACTATAAAAACATTCAGTACTTC. This encodes CASSLYRDYKNIQYF.

This clonotype was counted at least ten times. This chain uses TRBV5-1 with TRBJ2-3; 13 bases map to TRBD2. With V trimmed by 4 bases and J by 4 bases, 9 bases remained unmatched. This CDR3 region has 17 residues. Germline values: CDR1 SGHRS, CDR2 YFSETQ. CDR3 protein: CASSKEGLAGFPDTQYF. Here the CDR3 DNA reads TGCGCCAGCAGCAAAGAGGGACTAGCGGGATTCCCAGATACGCAGTATTTT.

Ten or more counts support this clonotype. The CDR3 DNA reads TGTGCCACCAGCAGGGAGTTGACTGTGAACACTGAAGCTTTCTTT. It is translated as CATSRELTVNTEAFF. This chain connects TRBV15 to TRBJ1-1; D is unresolved. Looked up from germline, CDR1 is LNHNV and CDR2 is YYDKDF (reference sequence). This CDR3 comprises 15 residues. V shed 3 bases and J shed 0 bases, with 11 bases lying between them.

This clonotype came up a few times. The chain uses TRBV30 and TRBJ2-7; D is perhaps TRBD1 (6 bases). This CDR3 is built from 15 residues. Germline V lookup: CDR1 GTSNPN, CDR2 SVGIG (reference sequence). Trimming pared 5 bases from V and 2 bases from J, leaving 19 bases between. CDR3 sequence reads: CAWATRGGPTYEQYF. In DNA, the CDR3 is TGTGCCTGGGCGACCAGGGGCGGTCCGACCTACGAGCAGTACTTC.

Only a few counts were recorded for this clonotype. Here the CDR3 reads CASSQELAGVSEQFF. The CDR3 bases are TGTGCCAGCAGCCAAGAACTAGCGGGAGTCAGTGAGCAGTTCTTC. V gene TRBV14 combines with J gene TRBJ2-1, with 11 bases aligning to TRBD2. The V gene's germline CDR1 is SGHDN and CDR2 FVKESK. This CDR3 is built from 15 residues. The trim removed 0 bases at V and 9 bases at J, leaving 4 bases unmatched.

This clonotype has a count of ten or more. The chain couples TRBV28 to TRBJ2-7, with 7 bases that match TRBD2. From germline, CDR1 is MDHEN and CDR2 SYDVKM. The CDR3 length is 16 residues. The V and J ends lost 4 bases and 2 bases, in that order; junction bases with no gene match: 11. CDR3 loop: CASSSTSGTIPYEQYF. CDR3 DNA: TGTGCCAGCAGTTCGACTTCCGGGACTATCCCCTACGAGCAGTACTTC.

This clonotype has a count of ten or more. The rearrangement uses TRBV20-1 and TRBJ2-5, with 10 bases fitting TRBD2. CDR1 and CDR2 (germline): DFQATT, SNEGSKA (reference sequence). The CDR3 runs to 14 residues. Unmatched junction bases numbered 9, after V lost 7 bases and J lost 4 bases. DNA of the CDR3: TGCAGTGGCGGGCTAGCGGGAGTAGGAGAGACCCAGTACTTC. As protein: CSGGLAGVGETQYF.

This clonotype turned up a few times. The V gene is TRBV12-3 or TRBV12-4, the J gene TRBJ1-4; D is perhaps TRBD1 (5 bases). The CDR3 spans 13 residues. Trimming took 5 bases from V and 8 from J, leaving 12 bases between them. The CDR3 protein is CASSLGVGEKLFF. CDR3 bases: TGTGCCAGCAGTCTGGGGGTAGGAGAAAAACTGTTTTTT.

There are a few counts of this clonotype. The rearrangement uses TRBV25-1 and TRBJ1-5; D call uncertain. The ends were cut back, 1 base at V and 5 bases at J, with 9 bases in the middle. The CDR3 covers 14 residues. The germline V gene has CDR1 MGHDK and CDR2 SYGVNS. CDR3 sequence (DNA): TGTGCCAGCAGTGAATCCGGTTTGGATCAGCCCCAGCATTTT. This gives the protein CASSESGLDQPQHF.

CDR3 region: CASSGSLAGGPNTGELFF. CDR3 DNA: TGTGCCAGCAGTGGATCACTAGCGGGAGGGCCTAACACCGGGGAGCTGTTTTTT. The chain is built from TRBV28 and TRBJ2-2; 13 nucleotides align to TRBD2. Germline values: CDR1 MDHEN, CDR2 SYDVKM. The length of the CDR3 is 18 residues. The trim removed 5 bases at V and 2 bases at J, leaving 8 bases unmatched.

In this sample, this clonotype turned up many times. This chain uses TRBV2 with TRBJ1-1; D is unclear. V shed 7 bases and J shed 3 bases, with 15 bases lying between them. The CDR3 runs to 14 residues. The germline V gene has CDR1 SNHLY and CDR2 FYNNEI. The CDR3 spells CASKTRELDTEAFF. The CDR3 coding sequence is TGTGCCAGCAAAACAAGGGAATTGGACACTGAAGCTTTCTTT.

This clonotype appeared a few times. The V and J genes are TRBV28 and TRBJ1-6, with no clear D. Germline CDR1 is MDHEN and CDR2 is SYDVKM. The CDR3 is made up of 12 amino acids. V lost 6 bases, J lost 6 bases, and 6 bases lay in between. CDR3 bases: TGTGCCAGCAGCGGGAGTAATTCACCCCTCCACTTT. It encodes CASSGSNSPLHF.

This chain joins TRBV20-1 and TRBJ2-2; 8 positions agree with TRBD2. After removal of 0 bases from V and 4 bases from J, the junction contained 4 bases not matched to a gene. Germline values: CDR1 DFQATT, CDR2 SNEGSKA (reference sequence). CDR3 length: 15 residues. Here the CDR3 DNA reads TGCAGTGCTAGAGATTCCGGGAGGGGCACCGGGGAGCTGTTTTTT. This translates into CSARDSGRGTGELFF.

The chain couples TRBV2 to TRBJ2-7; 11 bases align to TRBD1. Trimming cost V 7 bases and J 7 bases; bases outside gene matches: 9. CDR1 and CDR2 (germline): SNHLY, FYNNEI. The CDR3 length is 14 residues. CDR3 DNA: TGTGCCAGCAAGCCTGGACAGGGGGCGCTTGAGCAGTACTTC. Encoded protein: CASKPGQGALEQYF. The full variable domain, completed using reference TRBV2 and TRBJ2-7, is EPEVTQTPSHQVTQMGQEVILRCVPISNHLYFYWYRQILGQKVEFLVSFYNNEISEKSEIFDDQFSVERPDGSNFTLKIRSTKLEDSAMYFCASKPGQGALEQYFGPGTRLTVT.

This clonotype appeared a few times. The chain is built from TRBV7-2 and TRBJ2-3; no clear D gene. CDR1 and CDR2 from the germline V gene are SGHTA and FQGNSA. V shed 4 bases and J shed 14 bases, with 25 bases lying between them. The CDR3 is 15 residues long. The CDR3 loop is CASSSSRLPNTNLYF. DNA for the CDR3: TGTGCCAGCAGCTCCAGTCGCCTCCCAAACACCAATCTGTATTTT. The whole variable domain, filled in from reference TRBV7-2 and TRBJ2-3, reads GAGVSQSPSNKVTEKGKDVELRCDPISGHTALYWYRQSLGQGLEFLIYFQGNSAPDKSGLPSDRFSAERTGGSVSTLTIQRTQQEDSAVYLCASSSSRLPNTNLYFGPGTRLTVL.

This clonotype appeared many times. The chain combines TRBV20-1 with TRBJ2-1; TRBD2 aligns across 8 bases. CDR3 length: 16 amino acids. J was trimmed by 6 bases and V by 2 bases; bases with no gene match: 12. Germline lookup yields CDR1 DFQATT and CDR2 SNEGSKA (reference sequence). The CDR3 sequence is CSARLPGLGIGNEQFF. CDR3 DNA: TGCAGTGCTAGACTCCCGGGACTAGGAATAGGCAATGAGCAGTTCTTC.

There are many counts of this clonotype. This chain joins TRBV3-1 and TRBJ2-3; 9 bases align to TRBD1. CDR1 and CDR2 (germline): LGHDT, YNNKEL (reference sequence). This CDR3 comprises 16 residues. The ends lost 3 bases at V and 6 bases at J; junction bases unmatched: 10. The CDR3 region is CASSQLWDRDSDTQYF. Written as DNA, the CDR3 is TGTGCCAGCAGCCAGCTTTGGGACAGGGATTCCGATACGCAGTATTTT.

Ten or more counts support this clonotype. The chain carries TRBV6-1 and TRBJ1-1; D is uncertain. The CDR3 runs to 12 residues. Trimming stripped 8 bases from V and 0 bases from J, with 7 bases between. CDR1 and CDR2 (germline): MNHNS, SASEGT. The CDR3 coding sequence is TGTGCCAGCCAGTACTTGAACACTGAAGCTTTCTTT. It specifies CASQYLNTEAFF.

In its sample, this clonotype was seen a few times. V and J are TRBV27 and TRBJ1-2; 8 nucleotides match TRBD1. The germline V gene has CDR1 MNHEY and CDR2 SMNVEV (reference sequence). CDR3 length: 17 residues. The trim removed 2 bases at V and 3 bases at J, leaving 11 bases unmatched. The CDR3 loop reads CASSLTAGTGGDYGYTF. The DNA of the CDR3 is TGTGCCAGCAGTTTAACAGCGGGTACAGGGGGGGACTATGGCTACACCTTC.

This clonotype was observed at least ten times. This chain connects TRBV28 to TRBJ2-7, with no clear D. V was trimmed by 7 bases and J by 0 bases, leaving 7 bases between them. The CDR3 is 12 residues long. Germline CDR1 and CDR2: MDHEN and SYDVKM. The DNA for the CDR3 is TGTGCCAGCACCGAGTCCTCCTACGAGCAGTACTTC. Translating gives CASTESSYEQYF.

This clonotype was found many times. The chain carries TRBV11-2 and TRBJ2-2, with D unclear. Germline-derived CDR1 and CDR2 are SGHAT and FQNNGV. This CDR3 comprises 14 residues. Trimming took 4 bases from V and 1 from J, leaving 7 bases between them. CDR3 DNA: TGTGCCAGCAGCTCGCAGATGAACACCGGGGAGCTGTTTTTT. The encoded protein is CASSSQMNTGELFF.

The table lists this clonotype with a few counts. The rearrangement joins TRBV12-3 or TRBV12-4 to TRBJ2-2; 12 positions agree with TRBD2. V shed 6 bases, J shed 7 bases, and the junction held 6 bases outside the gene matches. This CDR3 is built from 15 residues. CDR3 residues: CASRMTSGSGGELFF. The CDR3, as DNA: TGTGCCAGCAGAATGACTAGCGGGAGTGGCGGGGAGCTGTTTTTT.

The chain recombines TRBV3-1 with TRBJ2-4, with D unclear. V lost 1 base and J 0 bases, leaving 10 bases between the germline ends. The V gene's germline CDR1 is LGHDT and CDR2 YNNKEL (reference sequence). This CDR3 is 16 amino acids long. The DNA of the CDR3 is TGTGCCAGCAGCCAAGGGCAGCTCCTAGCCAAAAACATTCAGTACTTC. This codes for CASSQGQLLAKNIQYF.

This clonotype was seen at least ten times. The rearrangement links TRBV2 to TRBJ1-2, with D possibly matching TRBD1 (5 bases). Trimming took off 8 bases at V and 3 bases at J, with 13 bases between the two ends. This CDR3 is built from 13 residues. Germline V gives CDR1 SNHLY, CDR2 FYNNEI. Written as DNA, the CDR3 is TGTGCCAGCCCAGACAGAAAGGACTATGGCTACACCTTC. Translated: CASPDRKDYGYTF. The full variable domain, rest sourced from reference TRBV2 and TRBJ1-2, is EPEVTQTPSHQVTQMGQEVILRCVPISNHLYFYWYRQILGQKVEFLVSFYNNEISEKSEIFDDQFSVERPDGSNFTLKIRSTKLEDSAMYFCASPDRKDYGYTFGSGTRLTVV.

The rearrangement uses TRBV9 and TRBJ2-7; D is uncertain. CDR1 SGDLS and CDR2 YYNGEE come from the germline V gene. The CDR3 length is 14 residues. Trimming shortened V by 0 bases and J by 0 bases, and 7 bases separated the two germline ends. The CDR3 nucleotides are TGTGCCAGCAGCGTAGCGGCTAACTCCTACGAGCAGTACTTC. Protein product: CASSVAANSYEQYF.

Concerning this clonotype itself: With a much larger clone just one base away, this may be a read error. V is TRBV2 and J is TRBJ2-1; D is perhaps TRBD1 (5 bases). The CDR3 is 15 residues long. CDR1 and CDR2 from the germline V gene are SNHLY and FYNNEI. Trimming shortened V by 2 bases and J by 8 bases, and 16 bases separated the two germline ends. CDR3 nucleotide sequence: TGTGCCAGCAGTGAAACCCAGGGTTTGTACGATGAGCAGTTCTTC. Translating it yields CASSETQGLYDEQFF. The full variable domain, with the rest looked up from reference TRBV2 and TRBJ2-1, is EPEVTQTPSHQVTQMGQEVILRCVPISNHLYFYWYRQILGQKVEFLVSFYNNEISEKSEIFDDQFSVERPDGSNFTLKIRSTKLEDSAMYFCASSETQGLYDEQFFGPGTRLTVL.